This TCR beta chain was captured by sequencing in a study of T cell responses to AZD1222 COVID-19 vaccine. The overall study: Second-dose timings of about 4 or about 12 weeks were pooled. Study-wide results and caveats: Spike-specific TCR repertoires showed rising breadth and depth after two AZD1222 doses. Clonal diversity was possibly underestimated, and the donors were mostly white British, with more females. Repertoires were obtained only post-peak T cell response.

As regards this clone: Its antigen is currently unknown.

CDR1 LGHDT and CDR2 YNNKEL come from the germline V gene (reference sequence). The junction had 14 bases not matched to a gene; V was cut back by 1 base and J by 6 bases. The CDR3 has 18 amino acids. Libraries were prepared by immunoSEQ multiplex PCR; TCRdb keeps only in-frame clonotypes and omits some of them. Found here are 100,000 to 120,000 clones, about 81% of them singletons; the top ten hold 3.5% to 5.5%. This specimen consisted of peripheral blood, obtained on day 0 of AZD1222 vaccination. The TCR originated in an adult in good health. The chain carries TRBV3-1 (or the pseudogene TRBV3-2) and TRBJ2-1, with 8 positions matching TRBD2. CDR3 residues: CASSQGSGLAPTRNEQFF. In DNA, the CDR3 is TGTGCCAGCAGCCAAGGGAGTGGACTAGCCCCTACACGCAATGAGCAGTTCTTC.